This entry lists 19 T cell receptor beta chains sequenced from one sample in a study of CD8+ T cells in alopecia areata. Reverse transcription of extracted RNA yielded cDNA, which provided the sequencing template. Profiled with immunoSEQ multiplex PCR; TCRdb holds only in-frame clones, not every one. The sample lists hundreds of thousands of clones; about three fifths were seen once. The sample was CD4+ T cells sorted from blood, taken at week 0. All receptors derive from a human donor with alopecia areata.

This clone showed up just a few times. This sequence joins TRBV25-1 and TRBJ1-2; tentatively, D is TRBD1 (5 bases). There are 15 residues in the CDR3. Trimming pared 3 bases from V and 6 bases from J, leaving 17 bases between. Germline lookup yields CDR1 MGHDK and CDR2 SYGVNS. The CDR3 DNA reads TGTGCCAGCAGTGAGGAGGGGCCTGTTATCCATGGCTACACCTTC. This encodes CASSEEGPVIHGYTF.

The V call is TRBV14, the J call TRBJ2-1, with 10 positions matching TRBD2. This CDR3 is 13 amino acids long. Trimming removed 3 bases from V and 16 bases from J; junction bases left unmatched: 9. Germline V gene data show CDR1 as SGHDN and CDR2 as FVKESK. The CDR3 sequence is CASSQLIAGGRFF. The CDR3 DNA follows: TGTGCCAGCAGCCAGTTGATAGCGGGGGGTCGATTCTTC.

This clone occurred once. This sequence joins TRBV15 and TRBJ2-7; the match to TRBD2 covers 10 bases. The V and J ends lost 1 base and 2 bases, in that order; junction bases with no gene match: 11. The CDR3 sequence is 18 residues long. In germline, CDR1 is LNHNV, CDR2 YYDKDF (reference sequence). CDR3 DNA: TGTGCCACCAGCAGAGCGAGGTTAGCGGGAGGCCAAACCTACGAGCAGTACTTC. It encodes CATSRARLAGGQTYEQYF.

The rearrangement links TRBV11-3 to TRBJ2-1; D gene unclear. V was trimmed by 1 base and J by 6 bases, leaving 10 bases between them. This CDR3 is 14 amino acids long. The germline V gene encodes CDR1 SGHNT and CDR2 YENEEA. CDR3 sequence reads: CASSLGGFGNEQFF. As DNA, the CDR3 is TGTGCCAGCAGCTTAGGGGGATTTGGCAATGAGCAGTTCTTC.

This clone was observed a few times. The chain combines TRBV10-3 with TRBJ2-1, with D unclear. V was trimmed by 4 bases and J by 7 bases, leaving 8 bases between them. This CDR3 region has 12 residues. The germline V gene has CDR1 ENHRY and CDR2 SYGVKD. The CDR3 sequence: CAISGHGNEQFF. CDR3 nucleotide sequence: TGTGCCATCAGTGGACATGGGAATGAGCAGTTCTTC.

Turning to this clone: This may be a read error: a much more frequent sequence differs by one nucleotide. J is TRBJ1-1 and V is TRBV7-9; D is uncertain. The CDR3 runs to 13 residues. CDR1 is SEHNR and CDR2 is FQNEAQ in the germline V gene (reference sequence). V lost 3 bases and J 1 base, leaving 6 bases between the germline ends. CDR3 sequence reads: CASSLRQNTEAFF. DNA for the CDR3: TGTGCCAGCAGCTTGAGACAGAACACTGAAGCTTTCTTT.

The chain couples TRBV5-6 to TRBJ2-1; perhaps D is TRBD1 or TRBD2 (5 bases each). V was trimmed by 1 base and J by 13 bases, leaving 15 bases between them. There are 13 residues in the CDR3. Germline assignment: CDR1 SGHDT and CDR2 YYEEEE. CDR3 coding DNA: TGTGCCAGCAGCTTGACTCGGGGCACGGACCAGTTCTTC. This sequence encodes CASSLTRGTDQFF. Using reference TRBV5-6 and TRBJ2-1 for the parts outside the CDR3, the full variable domain is DAGVTQSPTHLIKTRGQQVTLRCSPKSGHDTVSWYQQALGQGPQFIFQYYEEEERQRGNFPDRFSGHQFPNYSSELNVNALLLGDSALYLCASSLTRGTDQFFGPGTRLTVL.

This sequence joins TRBV2 and TRBJ2-1; D perhaps matches TRBD2 (6 bases). The germline V gene encodes CDR1 SNHLY and CDR2 FYNNEI. V dropped 1 base and J dropped 1 base, with 8 bases sitting between them. This CDR3 is 15 amino acids long. Here the CDR3 reads CASSEEGRSYNEQFF. The DNA for the CDR3 is TGTGCCAGCAGTGAAGAGGGGAGGTCCTACAATGAGCAGTTCTTC.

The chain carries TRBV30 and TRBJ1-1; a weak D match, TRBD1 (5 bases). The V and J ends lost 6 bases and 2 bases respectively, with 16 bases between them. The CDR3 consists of 14 residues. Per germline, CDR1 GTSNPN and CDR2 SVGIG (reference sequence). CDR3 in amino acids: CACLKGTLNTEAFF. The CDR3 DNA reads TGTGCCTGCCTTAAGGGGACGCTCAACACTGAAGCTTTCTTT.

This clone occurred a few times. The CDR3 is CASSLGQGPDQPQHF. DNA of the CDR3: TGTGCCAGCAGCTTAGGACAGGGGCCCGATCAGCCCCAGCATTTT. The chain employs TRBV11-2 and TRBJ1-5, with TRBD1 matching 8 bases. With V trimmed by 1 base and J by 5 bases, 4 bases remained unmatched. CDR3 length: 15 residues. Germline assignment: CDR1 SGHAT and CDR2 FQNNGV.

DNA of the CDR3: TGTGCCTGGAGTCCCTACGGGGTCACAGATACGCAGTATTTT. Its protein is CAWSPYGVTDTQYF. The V and J genes are TRBV30 and TRBJ2-3; maybe TRBD2 (5 bases). V lost 2 bases, J lost 2 bases, and 11 bases lay in between. This CDR3 comprises 14 residues. Germline V CDR1 and CDR2: GTSNPN, SVGIG (reference sequence).

This clone was detected once. This rearrangement joins TRBV30 to TRBJ1-3; maybe TRBD1 (6 bases). Germline V gives CDR1 GTSNPN, CDR2 SVGIG (reference sequence). The CDR3 covers 14 residues. V was clipped by 3 bases and J by 8 bases, with 17 bases between them. DNA of the CDR3: TGTGCCTGGAGCCAAATGGGGGCTCGGGACACCATATATTTT. Translating it yields CAWSQMGARDTIYF.

This chain uses TRBV29-1 with TRBJ2-3; D may be TRBD2 (5 bases). Germline V gives CDR1 SQVTM, CDR2 ANQGSEA. The length of the CDR3 is 14 residues. Trimming took off 2 bases at V and 0 bases at J, with 9 bases between the two ends. The CDR3 DNA is TGCAGCGTTGAACGGGGAGCCAGCACAGATACGCAGTATTTT. Translating gives CSVERGASTDTQYF.

The CDR3 sequence: CASSRRGVAGGFNEQFF. DNA of the CDR3: TGTGCCAGCAGCCGAAGGGGCGTAGCGGGGGGGTTCAATGAGCAGTTCTTC. The chain carries TRBV7-2 and TRBJ2-1, with 11 bases that match TRBD2. Trimming at V came to 5 bases and at J to 6 bases, leaving 12 bases not matched to a gene. This CDR3 comprises 17 residues. CDR1 and CDR2 (germline): SGHTA, FQGNSA.

This chain uses TRBV30 with TRBJ1-5; TRBD1 matches at 7 bases. Looked up from germline, CDR1 is GTSNPN and CDR2 is SVGIG (reference sequence). The CDR3 extends over 13 amino acids. The V gene end was trimmed by 6 bases and the J gene end by 1 base; junction bases not matched to a gene: 3. The CDR3 nucleotides read TGTGCCTGCCAGGGACAGAGCAATCAGCCCCAGCATTTT. Its protein product is CACQGQSNQPQHF. Supplemented by reference TRBV30 and TRBJ1-5, the full variable domain reads SQTIHQWPATLVQPVGSPLSLECTVEGTSNPNLYWYRQAAGRGLQLLFYSVGIGQISSEVPQNLSASRPQDRQFILSSKKLLLSDSGFYLCACQGQSNQPQHFGDGTRLSIL.

This clone was observed a single time. The genes are TRBV9 and TRBJ2-1, with D perhaps matching TRBD1 or TRBD2 (6 bases each). Looked up from germline, CDR1 is SGDLS and CDR2 is YYNGEE. CDR3 size: 16 residues. The V gene lost 0 bases and the J gene lost 6 bases, with 16 bases spanning the gap. CDR3 protein: CASSVVGGSLGNEQFF. CDR3 nucleotide sequence: TGTGCCAGCAGCGTAGTCGGGGGCTCTTTGGGCAATGAGCAGTTCTTC.

This clone was observed once. The chain links TRBV4-2 to TRBJ2-1; D uncertain. There are 13 residues in the CDR3. Looked up from germline, CDR1 is LGHNA and CDR2 is YNFKEQ. V gave up 4 bases and J gave up 1 base, with 5 bases separating them. In DNA form, the CDR3 reads TGTGCCAGCAGCCCCGGATCCTACAATGAGCAGTTCTTC. Residues: CASSPGSYNEQFF.

The chain couples TRBV7-9 to TRBJ1-1; D not resolved. V lost 4 bases, J lost 2 bases, and 5 bases lay in between. Germline CDR1 and CDR2: SEHNR and FQNEAQ (reference sequence). There are 12 residues in the CDR3. The DNA for the CDR3 is TGTGCCAGCAGCTCGATCAACACTGAAGCTTTCTTT. It codes for CASSSINTEAFF.

The rearrangement joins TRBV29-1 to TRBJ2-3, with 9 positions matching TRBD1. Germline-derived CDR1 and CDR2 are SQVTM and ANQGSEA. Germline trimming cut 7 bases from V and 6 bases from J; bases unmatched to any gene: 5. The CDR3 has 12 residues. CDR3 in DNA: TGCAGCGCCGGACAGGGGCTTGATACGCAGTATTTT. Protein sequence: CSAGQGLDTQYF.